The 6 T cell receptor beta chains given below trace back to one sample, sequenced in a study of CD8+ T cells in alopecia areata. TCR sequencing used cDNA made by reverse transcription of extracted RNA. Measured with immunoSEQ multiplex PCR; TCRdb has only the in-frame clones, and not every one. The repertoire holds about 180,000 clones, with approximately 59% as singletons. Source: CD4+ T cells sorted from blood, taken at week 0. These receptors were obtained from a human donor with alopecia areata.

The genes are TRBV6-1 and TRBJ1-5; D unclear. The CDR3 covers 13 residues. Germline V gene data show CDR1 as MNHNS and CDR2 as SASEGT. V was cut by 0 bases and J by 5 bases, with 5 bases left in between. The chain's CDR3 is CASSEAPDQPQHF. The CDR3 DNA is TGTGCCAGCAGTGAAGCGCCCGATCAGCCCCAGCATTTT.

This chain connects TRBV30 to TRBJ1-2; 7 positions match TRBD1. This CDR3 has 15 amino acids. Per germline, CDR1 GTSNPN and CDR2 SVGIG (reference sequence). The J segment lost 6 bases and the V segment lost 2 bases, leaving 12 bases of the junction unmatched. The CDR3 is CAWSTLQGLGDGYTF. Here the CDR3 DNA reads TGTGCCTGGAGTACCCTACAGGGGTTAGGGGATGGCTACACCTTC.

This clone turned up a few times. This chain joins TRBV30 and TRBJ1-2; tentative D call: TRBD1 (6 bases). Germline CDR1 GTSNPN, CDR2 SVGIG (reference sequence). CDR3 size: 13 residues. V gave up 5 bases and J gave up 4 bases, with 14 bases separating them. The CDR3 region has the DNA TGTGCCTGGGCGGAAGGGGGGACCTATGGCTACACCTTC. Translating gives CAWAEGGTYGYTF.

This chain connects TRBV15 to TRBJ2-5; D uncertain. With 5 bases removed from V and 5 bases from J, the gap between germline ends came to 9 bases. Germline assignment: CDR1 LNHNV and CDR2 YYDKDF (reference sequence). CDR3 length equals 12 residues. The CDR3 DNA is TGTGCCACCAGCCGTGGTCCCGAGACCCAGTACTTC. This translates into CATSRGPETQYF.

This chain joins TRBV5-1 and TRBJ1-1; D call uncertain. Germline CDR1 SGHRS, CDR2 YFSETQ. CDR3 size: 14 residues. Trimming shortened V by 2 bases and J by 0 bases, and 8 bases separated the two germline ends. The CDR3 sequence is CASSLLDLNTEAFF. The CDR3 DNA reads TGCGCCAGCAGCTTATTGGACTTGAACACTGAAGCTTTCTTT.

This clone has more than one count but fewer than ten. This chain links TRBV25-1 with TRBJ1-2; D is unresolved. The germline V gene has CDR1 MGHDK and CDR2 SYGVNS. CDR3 length equals 12 residues. Trimming removed 3 bases from V and 9 bases from J, with 11 bases in between. The CDR3 DNA reads TGTGCCAGCAGTGACCAGGTTTTGAGCTACACCTTC. Translated, it gives CASSDQVLSYTF.